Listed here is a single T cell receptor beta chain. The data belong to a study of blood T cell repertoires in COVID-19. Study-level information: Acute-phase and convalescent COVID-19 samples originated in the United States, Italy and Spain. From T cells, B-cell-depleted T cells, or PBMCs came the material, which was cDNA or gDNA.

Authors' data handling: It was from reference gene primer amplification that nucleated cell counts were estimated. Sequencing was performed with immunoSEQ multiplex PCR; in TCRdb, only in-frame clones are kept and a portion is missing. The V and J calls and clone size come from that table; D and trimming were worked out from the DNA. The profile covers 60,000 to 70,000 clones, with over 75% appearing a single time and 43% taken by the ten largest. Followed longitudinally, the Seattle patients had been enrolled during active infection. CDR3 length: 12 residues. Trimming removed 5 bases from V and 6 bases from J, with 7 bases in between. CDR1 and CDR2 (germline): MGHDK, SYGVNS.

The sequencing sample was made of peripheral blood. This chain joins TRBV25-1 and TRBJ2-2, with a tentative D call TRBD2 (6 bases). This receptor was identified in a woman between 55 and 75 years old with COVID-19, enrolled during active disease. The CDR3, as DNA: TGTGCCAGCAGTTGGAGGGCCGGGGAGCTGTTTTTT. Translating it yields CASSWRAGELFF.